Listed below are T cell receptor beta chains from one sample, sequenced in a study of beta chain features in type 1 diabetes. Generated by immunoSEQ multiplex PCR, the TCRdb table keeps only in-frame clones and is missing some. The sample consists of 120,000 to 150,000 clones, 6.9% of them appearing once. The sequenced material came from central memory CD4+ T cells from blood. The receptors stem from a woman in her 30s in good health. CDR3s include the opening cysteine and the closing phenylalanine or tryptophan. D genes are given only for firm matches. For some rows the clone size is stated as once, few or many, or as a class when expanded; others skip it.

j_call | clone_size | d_call | v_call | cdr3_aa | cdr3_nt
TRBJ2-7 | few | NA | TRBV15 | CATRPEDGGPYEQYF | TGTGCCACCAGGCCAGAGGACGGAGGACCCTACGAGCAGTACTTC
TRBJ1-2 | few | NA | TRBV19 | CASSKPGSTMSYTF | TGTGCCAGTAGTAAGCCAGGGTCTACTATGAGCTACACCTTC
TRBJ2-1 | many | NA | TRBV29-1 | CSVDVSYSYNEQFF | TGCAGCGTTGATGTCTCGTACTCCTACAATGAGCAGTTCTTC
TRBJ2-3 | few | NA | TRBV28 | CASSLSSSNTQYF | TGTGCCAGCAGTTTGAGTTCAAGTAATACGCAGTATTTT
TRBJ2-1 | NA | TRBD1 | TRBV10-3 | CAISGWTGRSYNEQFF | TGTGCCATCAGTGGATGGACAGGCCGCTCCTACAATGAGCAGTTCTTC
TRBJ2-2 | few | NA | TRBV4-2 | CASSQDPARNTGELFF | TGTGCCAGCAGCCAAGACCCCGCGCGGAACACCGGGGAGCTGTTTTTT
TRBJ2-7 | NA | TRBD1 | TRBV18 | CASSPRDRDYEQYF | TGTGCCAGCTCGCCCCGGGACAGAGACTACGAGCAGTACTTC
TRBJ1-1 | few | NA | TRBV30 | CAWRRGTVNTEAFF | TGTGCCTGGAGGAGGGGGACGGTGAACACTGAAGCTTTCTTT
TRBJ2-7 | few | TRBD2 | TRBV28 | CASGGSSMYEQYF | TGTGCCAGCGGCGGGAGTTCAATGTACGAGCAGTACTTC
TRBJ2-7 | NA | NA | TRBV4-2 | CASSQDRSREGYEQYF | TGTGCCAGCAGCCAAGATCGAAGCCGCGAGGGCTACGAGCAGTACTTC
TRBJ1-2 | many | TRBD1 | TRBV4-3 | CASSQELRDRGPPGYTF | TGCGCCAGCAGCCAAGAATTAAGGGACAGGGGTCCGCCAGGCTACACCTTC
TRBJ1-3 | NA | TRBD1 | TRBV5-6 | CASSLTGAGNTIYF | TGTGCCAGCAGCTTGACAGGGGCTGGAAACACCATATATTTT
TRBJ2-2 | NA | TRBD2 | TRBV7-2 | CASSPDSGRATRELFF | TGTGCCAGCAGCCCTGATAGCGGGAGGGCCACCAGGGAGCTGTTTTTT
TRBJ2-6 | few | TRBD1 | TRBV7-2 | CASSRRDRSSSGANVLTF | TGTGCCAGCAGCCGACGGGACAGGAGCAGCTCTGGGGCCAACGTCCTGACTTTC
TRBJ2-2 | NA | TRBD1 | TRBV29-1 | CSVDRARGELFF | TGCAGCGTAGACAGGGCACGCGGGGAGCTGTTTTTT